Each of the 19 T cell receptor beta chains below was sequenced from the same sample in a study of blood T cell repertoires in COVID-19 (dated by TCRdb to the early 2020s). Libraries were built with the immunoSEQ multiplex PCR assay. This immuneACCESS table, as held by TCRdb, lists in-frame sequences with V and J called but not all clones. Of the missing ones, under half trace to an unresolved V gene in checked studies; the others have no known cause. For this sample the table gives about 250,000 clones, of which roughly four fifths were detected only once. The leading ten clones occupy 15% to 19% of the sample. The sample consisted of peripheral blood. These receptors were obtained from a person aged 65 to 85 with COVID-19, enrolled during active disease.

This clone was counted once. The genes are TRBV29-1 and TRBJ2-7; D is unclear. The germline CDR1 and CDR2 sequences are SQVTM and ANQGSEA. The V and J ends lost 5 bases and 2 bases respectively, with 7 bases between them. The CDR3 runs 11 residues. CDR3: CSVSRAYEQYF. Written as DNA, the CDR3 is TGCAGCGTTTCTCGAGCCTACGAGCAGTACTTC.

The chain combines TRBV27 with TRBJ2-7; tentative D call: TRBD1 (6 bases). Trimming cost V 8 bases and J 6 bases, with 17 bases left between them. CDR1 and CDR2 (germline): MNHEY, SMNVEV (reference sequence). CDR3 length equals 13 residues. The chain's CDR3 is CASASNQGSEQYF. CDR3 in DNA: TGTGCCAGCGCCTCTAACCAGGGGTCCGAGCAGTACTTC.

V usage is TRBV4-3 and J usage is TRBJ1-6; D gene uncertain. V lost 0 bases, J lost 8 bases, and 8 bases lay in between. Germline V gives CDR1 LGHNA, CDR2 YSLEER. The CDR3 length is 14 residues. This chain's CDR3 is CASSQDLRYSPLHF. CDR3 nucleotides: TGCGCCAGCAGCCAAGATCTCAGATATTCACCCCTCCACTTT.

The gene calls are TRBV6-5 and TRBJ2-3; 7 bases match TRBD1. The length of the CDR3 is 14 residues. From germline, CDR1 is MNHEY and CDR2 SVGAGI. J lost 1 base, V lost 7 bases, and 5 bases had no gene match. CDR3 sequence reads: CASTLDRGTDTQYF. In DNA, the CDR3 is TGTGCCAGCACTTTAGACAGGGGCACAGATACGCAGTATTTT.

The chain links TRBV7-2 to TRBJ1-1, with D perhaps matching TRBD1 (6 bases). This CDR3 comprises 12 residues. Germline V CDR1 and CDR2: SGHTA, FQGNSA. V gave up 5 bases and J gave up 5 bases, with 9 bases separating them. CDR3 residues: CASSTGKTEAFF. CDR3 nucleotide sequence: TGTGCCAGCAGCACAGGGAAAACTGAAGCTTTCTTT.

The rearrangement links TRBV6-4 to TRBJ2-1; D not resolved. This CDR3 region has 13 residues. Trimming pared 6 bases from V and 7 bases from J, leaving 13 bases between. The germline V gene encodes CDR1 MRHNA and CDR2 SNTAGT. The CDR3 sequence: CASRGPFGNEQFF. In nucleotides, the CDR3 is TGTGCCAGCAGGGGCCCCTTCGGTAATGAGCAGTTCTTC.

This chain uses TRBV3-1 (or the pseudogene TRBV3-2) with TRBJ2-3; 10 bases map to TRBD1. The CDR3 is made up of 17 amino acids. V was clipped by 2 bases and J by 0 bases; unmatched bases: 5. CDR1 is LGHDT, CDR2 YNNKEL, per germline (reference sequence). CDR3 loop: CASSQTGTGESTDTQYF. Here the CDR3 DNA reads TGTGCCAGCAGCCAAACCGGGACAGGGGAAAGCACAGATACGCAGTATTTT.

The chain carries TRBV7-4 and TRBJ2-7; 8 positions match TRBD1. Germline CDR1 SGHVT, CDR2 SQSDAQ. The CDR3 covers 14 residues. The ends lost 5 bases at V and 2 bases at J; junction bases unmatched: 5. The CDR3 is CASSKGQGPYEQYF. DNA for the CDR3: TGTGCCAGCAGCAAAGGACAGGGACCCTACGAGCAGTACTTC.

V usage is TRBV9 and J usage is TRBJ1-2, with 8 bases matching TRBD1. The V and J ends lost 0 bases and 8 bases, in that order; junction bases with no gene match: 9. The CDR3 totals 15 residues. Germline V gene sequence: CDR1 SGDLS, CDR2 YYNGEE. The chain's CDR3 is CASSVGFSGGVGYTF. For the CDR3, the DNA is TGTGCCAGCAGCGTAGGCTTTTCAGGGGGCGTCGGCTACACCTTC.

This chain joins TRBV5-4 and TRBJ1-4, with 10 positions matching TRBD1. V gave up 4 bases and J gave up 4 bases; unmatched junction bases: 4. Germline-derived CDR1 and CDR2 are SGHNT and YYREEE (reference sequence). The CDR3 runs 15 residues. DNA for the CDR3: TGTGCCAGCAGCGTGGGACAGGGGATTAATGAAAAACTGTTTTTT. Protein: CASSVGQGINEKLFF. Together with reference TRBV5-4 and TRBJ1-4, the CDR3 gives the full variable domain: ETGVTQSPTHLIKTRGQQVTLRCSSQSGHNTVSWYQQALGQGPQFIFQYYREEENGRGNFPPRFSGLQFPNYSSELNVNALELDDSALYLCASSVGQGINEKLFFGSGTQLSVL.

CDR3 DNA: TGTGCCAGCAGCGCCTCCCAGACAGGGTTCACCGGGGAGCTGTTTTTT. Its protein product is CASSASQTGFTGELFF. This sequence joins TRBV7-3 and TRBJ2-2, with 7 nucleotides matching TRBD1. The CDR3 runs 16 residues. V dropped 5 bases and J dropped 4; count of bases not matched to a gene: 10. CDR1 and CDR2 from the germline V gene are SGHTA and FQGTGA. Together with reference TRBV7-3 and TRBJ2-2, the CDR3 gives the full variable domain: GAGVSQTPSNKVTEKGKYVELRCDPISGHTALYWYRQSLGQGPEFLIYFQGTGAADDSGLPNDRFFAVRPEGSVSTLKIQRTERGDSAVYLCASSASQTGFTGELFFGEGSRLTVL.

This chain uses TRBV5-4 with TRBJ2-2; 14 bases map to TRBD2. The V and J ends lost 4 bases and 4 bases, in that order; junction bases with no gene match: 9. Germline values: CDR1 SGHNT, CDR2 YYREEE (reference sequence). This CDR3 is built from 18 residues. The CDR3 bases are TGTGCCAGCAGCCCGGGGACTAGCGGGAGTCGGGGCACCGGGGAGCTGTTTTTT. Amino acids: CASSPGTSGSRGTGELFF.

This clone was counted a single time. This rearrangement joins TRBV28 to TRBJ2-3, with unresolved D. Between the trimmed V and J ends, which lost 2 bases and 3 bases, there was a span of 6 bases. Germline CDR1 reads MDHEN; CDR2 reads SYDVKM. The CDR3 consists of 13 residues. The CDR3: CASSLPRTDTQYF. The CDR3 DNA reads TGTGCCAGCAGTTTACCCAGGACAGATACGCAGTATTTT.

Comment on this clone: Different DNA sequences within this sample yield the same CDR3. This chain connects TRBV5-1 to TRBJ1-1; TRBD1 is a possible D gene (6 bases). Trimming took off 4 bases at V and 2 bases at J, with 9 bases between the two ends. Per germline, CDR1 SGHRS and CDR2 YFSETQ. The CDR3 sequence is 13 residues long. DNA of the CDR3: TGCGCCAGCAGCCCGACAGGTAACACTGAAGCTTTCTTT. Its protein is CASSPTGNTEAFF.

The chain has TRBV6-5 and TRBJ2-3; weak D call: TRBD2 (6 bases). The V gene's germline CDR1 is MNHEY and CDR2 SVGAGI. V was trimmed by 0 bases and J by 9 bases, leaving 19 bases between them. This CDR3 has 16 residues. The CDR3 loop is CASSYSGGLSSETQYF. The CDR3 bases are TGTGCCAGCAGTTACTCTGGGGGACTCAGCTCTGAAACGCAGTATTTT.

This chain connects TRBV10-3 to TRBJ2-5; D gene unclear. Trimming left V 0 bases short and J 5 bases short, with 16 bases between. The CDR3 covers 16 residues. Germline CDR1 ENHRY, CDR2 SYGVKD. The CDR3 loop is CAISESPGSSHETQYF. The CDR3 DNA reads TGTGCCATCAGTGAGTCGCCGGGTAGCAGTCATGAGACCCAGTACTTC.

This chain joins TRBV19 and TRBJ2-2, with a possible D match to TRBD2 (6 bases). Germline lookup yields CDR1 LNHDA and CDR2 SQIVND (reference sequence). V lost 5 bases and J 1 base, leaving 11 bases between the germline ends. This CDR3 region has 15 residues. The CDR3 region has the DNA TGTGCCAGTAGTCTGGCAGCGGGGAACACCGGGGAGCTGTTTTTT. This translates into CASSLAAGNTGELFF.

This clone was recorded a few times. The rearrangement links TRBV5-1 to TRBJ1-2; 7 nucleotides line up with TRBD1. The germline gives CDR1 SGHRS, CDR2 YFSETQ. The V and J ends lost 3 bases and 3 bases, in that order; junction bases with no gene match: 5. The CDR3 length is 14 residues. CDR3 region: CASSWRTGDYGYTF. The CDR3 DNA is TGCGCCAGCAGCTGGAGGACAGGAGACTATGGCTACACCTTC.

Only a few counts were recorded for this clone. This chain links TRBV25-1 with TRBJ1-2, with a weak D call TRBD1 (5 bases). This CDR3 spans 16 amino acids. CDR1 is MGHDK, CDR2 SYGVNS, per germline. V was shortened by 3 bases and J by 6 bases, with 20 bases between the two germline ends. The CDR3 here is CASSEARVYNVHGYTF. The CDR3 bases are TGTGCCAGCAGTGAGGCCAGGGTTTACAACGTCCATGGCTACACCTTC.